The rows below give T cell receptor beta chains drawn from one sample of a study of T cells in localized non-small cell lung cancer. The table came from immunoSEQ multiplex PCR; TCRdb's copy has only in-frame clones and leaves some out. The table includes approximately 40,000 clones, about 86% detected once. Specimen: peripheral blood, collected before any cancer treatment. The receptor set was obtained from a man aged 35 to 70 with stage I lung adenocarcinoma. The CDR3 runs from the conserved cysteine through the conserved F or W. A D gene is named only where the DNA matches it firmly. Expanded clones get a size class; other rows say once, few or many, or leave the size out.

j_gene | d_gene | abundance | v_gene | CDR3nt | CDR3aa
TRBJ2-1 | TRBD2 | NA | TRBV7-2 | TGTGCCAGCAGCTTTACTAGCGGGAGGGCCTACAATGAGCAGTTCTTC | CASSFTSGRAYNEQFF
TRBJ2-3 | NA | once | TRBV27 | TGTGCCAGCAGTTTAGGCCTAGCCCGCACAGATACGCAGTATTTT | CASSLGLARTDTQYF
TRBJ2-5 | TRBD2 | NA | TRBV28 | TGTGCCAGCAGTGATCCTCGGGGGGAGGGACTCCAAGAGACCCAGTACTTC | CASSDPRGEGLQETQYF
TRBJ2-7 | NA | NA | TRBV28 | TGTGCCAGCACTGGGCGAGCCTACGAGCAGTACTTC | CASTGRAYEQYF
TRBJ1-4 | TRBD1 | NA | TRBV19 | TGTGCCAGTATCAAAAAGGGGGCGCATGAAAAACTGTTTTTT | CASIKKGAHEKLFF
TRBJ2-2 | TRBD1 | NA | TRBV27 | TGTGCCAGCAGTTTATCCAGGGGGCCCGGGGAGCTGTTTTTT | CASSLSRGPGELFF
TRBJ2-7 | NA | NA | TRBV21-1 | TGTGCCAGCAGCAAAGCTGTTCGAGCCGTTTACACCTACGAGCAGTACTTC | CASSKAVRAVYTYEQYF
TRBJ1-1 | NA | NA | TRBV28 | TGTGCCAGCAGTTTTCGGGGCGCAGGGCCCGAGGGGGTCTTT | CASSFRGAGPEGVF
TRBJ1-5 | NA | NA | TRBV4-1 | TGCGCCAGCAGCCACCTCCCGGGGAGTCTGACTCAGCCCCAGCATTTT | CASSHLPGSLTQPQHF
TRBJ2-7 | TRBD2 | NA | TRBV7-3 | TGTGCCAGCAGCTCGGCCTCCGCACTGGGACTAGCGGCCGCGGAGTCCTACGAGCAGTACTTC | CASSSASALGLAAAESYEQYF
TRBJ2-2 | TRBD2 | NA | TRBV5-1 | TGCGCCAGCAGCTTCAGCGGGAGGGACACCGGGGAGCTGTTTTTT | CASSFSGRDTGELFF
TRBJ2-1 | NA | NA | TRBV28 | TGTGCCAGCAGCCTTCTAGGGAGCTCCTACAATGAGCAGTTCTTC | CASSLLGSSYNEQFF
TRBJ2-1 | TRBD1 | NA | TRBV7-2 | TGTGCCAGCAGTTTTCGACCATGGAGCGGGACAGGGGATTCCAATGAGCAGTTCTTC | CASSFRPWSGTGDSNEQFF
TRBJ2-4 | NA | NA | TRBV13 | TGTGCCAGCAGCTTGGGGTCCTACAGTTCTGACAAAAACATTCAGTACTTC | CASSLGSYSSDKNIQYF
TRBJ1-1 | NA | NA | TRBV7-9 | TGTGCCAGCAGCTTGCAGGGGAACACTGAAGCTTTCTTT | CASSLQGNTEAFF
TRBJ2-7 | NA | NA | TRBV4-1 | TGCGCCAGCAGCCAAGAAAGTATCCCGCTGGAGCAGTACTTC | CASSQESIPLEQYF
TRBJ2-1 | NA | NA | TRBV6-6 | TGTGCCAGCAGCCTACTCGTATGGAATGAGCAGTTCTTC | CASSLLVWNEQFF
TRBJ2-7 | NA | NA | TRBV11-2 | TGTGCCAGCAGCGGAACAGGGTTGGAGGGCGAGCAGTACTTC | CASSGTGLEGEQYF
TRBJ1-2 | TRBD1 | once | TRBV27 | TGTGCCAGCAGTTTCGAATCAGGGCAGGGGGTCGGGATTCACTATGGCTACACCTTC | CASSFESGQGVGIHYGYTF
TRBJ1-3 | NA | NA | TRBV19 | TGTGCCAGTAGTACGCCCGGCTCTGGAAACACCATATATTTT | CASSTPGSGNTIYF
TRBJ2-3 | TRBD2 | NA | TRBV5-6 | TGTGCCAGCAGCTTGAGGCCTAGCGGACTCACAGATACGCAGTATTTT | CASSLRPSGLTDTQYF
TRBJ2-1 | TRBD1 | once | TRBV7-3 | TGTGCCAGCAGCGTAAATCCGGGACAGGGAGCTGCCTACAATGAGCAGTTCTTC | CASSVNPGQGAAYNEQFF
TRBJ1-3 | TRBD1 | NA | TRBV19 | TGTGCCAGTAGTACCGGGACAGATCTTGGAAACACCATATATTTT | CASSTGTDLGNTIYF
TRBJ1-5 | NA | NA | TRBV19 | TGTGCCAGTCACGTGGACCTCAATCAGCCCCAGCATTTT | CASHVDLNQPQHF
TRBJ1-5 | NA | NA | TRBV19 | TGTGCCAGTAGTAGGGCAGGGAAAGGGCAGCCCCAGCATTTT | CASSRAGKGQPQHF
TRBJ2-5 | TRBD1 | few | TRBV19 | TGTGCCAGTAGTATCCAGACAGGGGAAGAGACCCAGTACTTC | CASSIQTGEETQYF
TRBJ2-2 | TRBD1 | NA | TRBV9 | TGTGCCAGCAGCGCCTGGACAGGGGCTATTACCGGGGAGCTGTTTTTT | CASSAWTGAITGELFF
TRBJ1-1 | NA | NA | TRBV4-1 | TGCGCCAGCAGCCAAGATGCAGGTGGAATCACTGAAGCTTTCTTT | CASSQDAGGITEAFF
TRBJ2-7 | TRBD1 | NA | TRBV15 | TGTGCCACCTCTCGGGACAGGGGCTACGAGCAGTACTTC | CATSRDRGYEQYF
TRBJ2-4 | NA | NA | TRBV4-1 | TGCGCCAGCAGCCCATTGGGTTTAGCCGGAAACATTCAGTACTTC | CASSPLGLAGNIQYF
TRBJ2-1 | NA | NA | TRBV4-3 | TGCGCCAGCAGCCAAGTCCGGACCCTACGGGGTTACAATGAGCAGTTCTTC | CASSQVRTLRGYNEQFF
TRBJ1-2 | NA | NA | TRBV28 | TGCGCCAGCAGTTTCGCGCCCCGGTCCTATGGCTACACCTTC | CASSFAPRSYGYTF
TRBJ2-7 | NA | NA | TRBV7-9 | TGTGCCAGCAGCACTGGACTAATCTACGAGCAGTACTTC | CASSTGLIYEQYF
TRBJ2-1 | NA | few | TRBV4-1 | TGCGCCAGCAGCCAGGGACTTCGGGGCAATGAGCAGTTCTTC | CASSQGLRGNEQFF
TRBJ2-7 | NA | NA | TRBV7-2 | TGTGCCAGCAGCTTAGAGGGGGTAGGCGAGCAGTACTTC | CASSLEGVGEQYF
TRBJ2-1 | TRBD1 | NA | TRBV6-6 | TGTGCCAGCGCGGACAGGGGCGATGAGCAGTTCTTC | CASADRGDEQFF
TRBJ2-7 | TRBD2 | NA | TRBV5-8 | TGTGCCAGCAGCGCGGGACTAGCGGAGCCCTACGAGCAGTACTTC | CASSAGLAEPYEQYF
TRBJ1-1 | NA | NA | TRBV5-4 | TGTGCCAGCAGCCACGGGACGGAGAACACTGAAGCTTTCTTT | CASSHGTENTEAFF
TRBJ1-4 | NA | NA | TRBV4-1 | TGCGCCAGCAGCGTGACACTGAATGAAAAACTGTTTTTT | CASSVTLNEKLFF
TRBJ2-3 | TRBD1 | NA | TRBV13 | TGTGCCAGCAGGAAGGGGGCCATCTCCACAGATACGCAGTATTTT | CASRKGAISTDTQYF
TRBJ1-4 | TRBD1 | few | TRBV6-6 | TGTGCCAGCAGCTGGACAGGGTTGGAAAAACTGTTTTTT | CASSWTGLEKLFF
TRBJ2-4 | TRBD1 | NA | TRBV7-8 | TGTGCCAGCAGCTCGGACAGGGGGTTGGACATTCAGTACTTC | CASSSDRGLDIQYF
TRBJ2-1 | TRBD2 | NA | TRBV2 | TGTGCCAGCAGTACGCCCAGCGGGAGAGGAAATGAGCAGTTCTTC | CASSTPSGRGNEQFF
TRBJ2-1 | TRBD2 | NA | TRBV19 | TGTGCCAGCAGCCCCGGGACTAGCGGGATGGGTGAGCAGTTCTTC | CASSPGTSGMGEQFF
TRBJ2-6 | TRBD2 | NA | TRBV15 | TGTGCCACCAGCAGAATAGCGGGTTCTGGGGCCAACGTCCTGACTTTC | CATSRIAGSGANVLTF
TRBJ1-2 | TRBD1 | few | TRBV6-5 | TGTGCCAGCAGTTCACAGGGGACGGGGGGCTACACCTTC | CASSSQGTGGYTF
TRBJ2-5 | NA | NA | TRBV25-1 | TGTGCCAGCAGTGATGATTCAGGGGCGTCCGCTAATCAAGAGACCCAGTACTTC | CASSDDSGASANQETQYF
TRBJ2-1 | NA | once | TRBV7-6 | TGTGCCAGCAGCTACCGAGGGGGAGATGAGCAGTTCTTC | CASSYRGGDEQFF
TRBJ2-3 | NA | NA | TRBV7-9 | TGTGCCAGCAGCGCTGGACTGAGATTCACAGATACGCAGTATTTT | CASSAGLRFTDTQYF
TRBJ1-5 | TRBD1 | NA | TRBV4-1 | TGCGCCAGCAGCCAAGAAGGACAGGGCCGTCAGCCCCAGCATTTT | CASSQEGQGRQPQHF
TRBJ2-7 | NA | NA | TRBV7-3 | TGTGCCAGCAGCTTAACGTACTCCCACGAGCAGTACTTC | CASSLTYSHEQYF